These T cell receptor beta chains were read from a single sample in a study of blood T cell repertoires in COVID-19. The assay was immunoSEQ multiplex PCR, and TCRdb's table has in-frame clones only and misses some. The sample records around 68,000 clones, 85% to 90% being singletons. Material: peripheral blood. The source is a man between 50 and 59 years old with acute or convalescent COVID-19. The CDR3 runs from the conserved cysteine through the conserved F or W. D genes are given only for firm matches. For some rows the clone size is stated as once, few or many, or as a class when expanded; others skip it.

v_gene	j_gene	d_gene	abundance	CDR3nt	CDR3aa
TRBV30	TRBJ2-7	NA	NA	TGTGCCTGGACGGTGGGAGGTGACTACGAGCAGTACTTC	CAWTVGGDYEQYF
TRBV7-4	TRBJ1-5	TRBD1	NA	TGTGCCAGCAGCTTAAAACCAGACAGGGAGGAGGCCCAGCATTTT	CASSLKPDREEAQHF
TRBV19	TRBJ2-7	TRBD1	NA	TGTGCCAGTAGTATAGAAGGGGGCTTGTCCTACGAGCAGTACTTC	CASSIEGGLSYEQYF
TRBV9	TRBJ1-3	NA	NA	TGTGCCAGCTCAGGGAGGGCCGGAAACACCATATATTTT	CASSGRAGNTIYF
TRBV3-1/TRBV3-2	TRBJ1-2	TRBD1	NA	TGTGCCAGCAGCAATCGACAGGGTATCTATGGCTACACCTTC	CASSNRQGIYGYTF
TRBV11-3	TRBJ1-4	TRBD1	NA	TGTGCCAGCAGCTTACAGGCAATCGGGACAGGAAATGAAAAACTGTTTTTT	CASSLQAIGTGNEKLFF
TRBV19	TRBJ2-5	TRBD1	NA	TGTGCCAGTAGACGGACAGGGGACGAGACCCAGTACTTC	CASRRTGDETQYF
TRBV18	TRBJ1-6	TRBD1	few	TGTGCCAGCTCACCGGGACAGGTGTCTTCACCCCTCCACTTT	CASSPGQVSSPLHF
TRBV29-1	TRBJ2-1	TRBD1	NA	TGCAGCGTGCCTCGACAGGGTAATTTGAATGAGCAGTTCTTC	CSVPRQGNLNEQFF
TRBV6-2/TRBV6-3	TRBJ2-7	NA	NA	TGTGCCAGCAGTAAGTCAGGGGCGCATGGCGAGCAGTACTTC	CASSKSGAHGEQYF
TRBV19	TRBJ1-4	NA	NA	TGTGCCAGTAGTATAAGGCAGGCGGGCGAAAAACTGTTTTTT	CASSIRQAGEKLFF
TRBV19	TRBJ1-5	TRBD1	few	TGTGCCAGTAGTTTGGGACAGAAGAATCAGCCCCAGCATTTT	CASSLGQKNQPQHF
TRBV28	TRBJ1-2	TRBD1	NA	TGTGCCAGCAGTAGGTATCCGGGACAGGGAAATGCTGGCTACACCTTC	CASSRYPGQGNAGYTF
TRBV11-2	TRBJ1-6	NA	few	TGTGCCAGCGGGAGCTCCTATAATTCACCCCTCCACTTT	CASGSSYNSPLHF
TRBV5-8	TRBJ1-5	TRBD1	NA	TGTGCCAGCAGCGCCGGGACAGGGAACAATCAGCCCCAGCATTTT	CASSAGTGNNQPQHF
TRBV5-5	TRBJ1-2	TRBD1	NA	TGTGCCAGCAGCTCCGACAGGGCCTCGGGAGGCTACACCTTC	CASSSDRASGGYTF
TRBV28	TRBJ1-5	NA	NA	TGTGCCAGCAGTTTATGGGTCCCCCCTTACGCAGGTCAGGGTGATCAGCCCCAGCATTTT	CASSLWVPPYAGQGDQPQHF
TRBV19	TRBJ2-6	NA	NA	TGTGCCAGTAATCAGGGGCACTCTGGGGCCAACGTCCTGACTTTC	CASNQGHSGANVLTF
TRBV7-2	TRBJ1-4	TRBD1	NA	TGTGCCAGCAGCTTAAAGAGGGGGCTCCCAACTAATGAAAAACTGTTTTTT	CASSLKRGLPTNEKLFF
TRBV28	TRBJ2-7	TRBD1	NA	TGTGCCAGCAGTGCAGGGGGTTCTACCTACGAGCAGTACTTC	CASSAGGSTYEQYF
TRBV29-1	TRBJ2-3	NA	NA	TGCAGCGTTGAAGCAAATACTAGGACGGATACGCAGTATTTT	CSVEANTRTDTQYF
TRBV7-2	TRBJ2-3	NA	NA	TGTGCCAGCAGCAGTCCCGGAGTGAGCACAGATACGCAGTATTTT	CASSSPGVSTDTQYF
TRBV3-1/TRBV3-2	TRBJ1-2	TRBD1	NA	TGTGCCAGCAGCCAGACAGGGGTTTCGGCTGGCTACACCTTC	CASSQTGVSAGYTF
TRBV6-1	TRBJ2-1	NA	NA	TGTGCCAGCAGTGAGGCCCTAGCTGCCTACAATGAGCAGTTCTTC	CASSEALAAYNEQFF
TRBV7-9	TRBJ1-1	NA	NA	TGTGCCAGCAGCTTTTTGTACCCCCGGGACACTGAAGCTTTCTTT	CASSFLYPRDTEAFF
TRBV6-1	TRBJ2-5	TRBD1	NA	TGTGCCAGCAGTGAGGACAGGGTTCGGGAGACCCAGTACTTC	CASSEDRVRETQYF
TRBV21-1	TRBJ1-6	NA	NA	TGTGCCAGCAGCAAAGACTCGACAGGGTATAATTCACCCCTCCACTTT	CASSKDSTGYNSPLHF
TRBV9	TRBJ1-1	TRBD1	NA	TGTGCCAGCAGCGTCGCTCCAGGGGGCACTGAAGCTTTCTTT	CASSVAPGGTEAFF
TRBV27	TRBJ1-2	NA	NA	TGTGCCAGCAGTTTACGCAGGGAATATGGCTACACCTTC	CASSLRREYGYTF
TRBV9	TRBJ2-1	NA	NA	TGTGCCAGCAGCGTCTCCAATCAGGGGTCCTACAATGAGCAGTTCTTC	CASSVSNQGSYNEQFF
TRBV30	TRBJ1-3	NA	NA	TGTGCCTGGAAGGGGAGGGAGTTCTCTGGAAACACCATATATTTT	CAWKGREFSGNTIYF
TRBV6-5	TRBJ2-7	NA	few	TGTGCCAGCAGTCCGACAGCAAACTACGAGCAGTACTTC	CASSPTANYEQYF
TRBV29-1	TRBJ1-1	NA	NA	TGCAGCGTTGAGGGCCAGACCACTGAAGCTTTCTTT	CSVEGQTTEAFF
TRBV5-6	TRBJ2-7	NA	NA	TGTGCCAGCACCCTACAGGAGCGTGAGCAGTACTTC	CASTLQEREQYF
TRBV18	TRBJ2-7	NA	NA	TGTGCCAGCTCACCACGCCAGGGCAATTCCTACGAGCAGTACTTC	CASSPRQGNSYEQYF